The entry below gives a single TCR beta chain sequence along with its context. The CDR3 length is 15 residues. Germline V gene lookup returns CDR1 KGHSH and CDR2 LQKENI. V was pared by 3 bases and J by 0 bases, with 4 bases of the junction left unmatched. Sequencing used immunoSEQ multiplex PCR; TCRdb keeps in-frame clones, though not all of them. Seen here are roughly 10,000 clones, 65% to 75% observed once, and the top ten hold 36%. The data are from a study of chemoradiotherapy in HPV16-positive cancers. Whole-study context: Candidate HPV-specific T-cell clones and common TCR motifs came from functional assays in a couple of HPV16-positive patients.

The sample was taken from a patient who underwent chemoradiotherapy. The V call is TRBV18, the J call TRBJ2-7; 8 nucleotides agree with TRBD2. The receptor's source is a human donor with HPV-associated anogenital cancer. The CDR3 coding sequence is TGTGCCAGCTCACCGCCCGGGACTAGCTCCTACGAGCAGTACTTC. Encoded protein: CASSPPGTSSYEQYF.